These 25 T cell receptor beta chains were all obtained from the same sample, sequenced in a study of CD4+ T cells in melanoma. Here immunoSEQ multiplex PCR was the method, and the copy in TCRdb shows in-frame clones only, minus some. The sample holds roughly 60,000 clones, 60% to 75% seen once. Material for sequencing was tumor tissue. The receptors were gathered from a human donor with melanoma.

This clone occurred a few times. The chain carries TRBV6-7 and TRBJ2-1; 8 nucleotides agree with TRBD2. TRBV6-7 is an ORF; its function is uncertain. CDR3 length: 17 residues. After removal of 2 bases from V and 8 bases from J, the junction contained 14 bases not matched to a gene. The CDR3 DNA reads as TGTGCCAGCAGTTACCCCTTACTAGCGGAGGCCCGCGATGAGCAGTTCTTC. Amino acid sequence: CASSYPLLAEARDEQFF.

The chain uses TRBV4-3 and TRBJ1-3; TRBD1 aligns across 7 bases. V shed 0 bases and J 1 base; nucleotides not matched to a gene: 6. Germline V gene data show CDR1 as LGHNA and CDR2 as YSLEER. This CDR3 is 17 amino acids long. Here the CDR3 reads CASSQDPDRLSGNTIYF. CDR3 sequence (DNA): TGCGCCAGCAGCCAAGATCCGGACAGGCTTTCTGGAAACACCATATATTTT.

The chain recombines TRBV6-1 with TRBJ2-7; TRBD2 matches 8 bases. The CDR3 spans 14 residues. The germline V gene has CDR1 MNHNS and CDR2 SASEGT. V was pared by 6 bases and J by 1 base, with 5 bases of the junction left unmatched. Written as DNA, the CDR3 is TGTGCCAGCAGACCGGGGGGGGGATCCTACGAGCAGTACTTC. As protein: CASRPGGGSYEQYF.

The table lists this clone with a few counts. The chain employs TRBV9 and TRBJ1-1, with D unresolved. This CDR3 has 13 amino acids. Germline assignment: CDR1 SGDLS and CDR2 YYNGEE. V lost 2 bases and J lost 3, with 8 bases in between. CDR3: CASSVLVDTEAFF. CDR3 sequence (DNA): TGTGCCAGCAGCGTGTTAGTCGACACTGAAGCTTTCTTT. Using reference TRBV9 and TRBJ1-1 for the parts outside the CDR3, the full variable domain is DSGVTQTPKHLITATGQRVTLRCSPRSGDLSVYWYQQSLDQGLQFLIQYYNGEERAKGNILERFSAQQFPDLHSELNLSSLELGDSALYFCASSVLVDTEAFFGQGTRLTVV.

The chain employs TRBV14 and TRBJ2-1; TRBD2 matches 9 bases. This CDR3 spans 15 amino acids. V trimming: 5 bases; J trimming: 8 bases; junction bases outside the gene matches: 10. Germline V gene data show CDR1 as SGHDN and CDR2 as FVKESK. CDR3 sequence (DNA): TGTGCCAGCAGCGCGGGAGGGGGGAGGAGCGATGAGCAGTTCTTC. Its protein product is CASSAGGGRSDEQFF. Full variable domain (missing parts from reference TRBV14 and TRBJ2-1): EAGVTQFPSHSVIEKGQTVTLRCDPISGHDNLYWYRRVMGKEIKFLLHFVKESKQDESGMPNNRFLAERTGGTYSTLKVQPAELEDSGVYFCASSAGGGRSDEQFFGPGTRLTVL.

The V call is TRBV6-1, the J call TRBJ2-6; no definite D call. The V gene's germline CDR1 is MNHNS and CDR2 SASEGT. The CDR3 length is 12 residues. The V end was cut by 8 bases, the J end by 4 bases, with 6 bases between. The CDR3 here is CASRLGANVLTF. For the CDR3, the DNA is TGTGCCAGCCGTTTGGGGGCCAACGTCCTGACTTTC.

The V and J genes are TRBV29-1 and TRBJ2-5; D possibly corresponds to TRBD1 (6 bases). Matching the DNA end better, TRBJ2-7 makes the J call doubtful. Germline V gene sequence: CDR1 SQVTM, CDR2 ANQGSEA. This CDR3 is built from 12 residues. This CDR3 reads CSGGSGAYEQYF. DNA for the CDR3: TGCAGCGGGGGATCAGGGGCCTACGAGCAGTACTTC.

In nucleotides, the CDR3 is TGTGCCAGCAGCGAAAGGCAGGGGGTAAGCAATCAGCCCCAGCATTTT. Amino acid sequence: CASSERQGVSNQPQHF. V and J are TRBV6-1 and TRBJ1-5, with 7 positions matching TRBD1. The junction had 9 bases not matched to a gene; V was cut back by 6 bases and J by 1 base. The CDR3 runs 16 residues. Germline lookup yields CDR1 MNHNS and CDR2 SASEGT.

The chain employs TRBV28 and TRBJ2-7; 7 positions match TRBD1. V shed 6 bases, J shed 3 bases, and the junction held 11 bases outside the gene matches. The CDR3 is 15 residues long. Per germline, CDR1 MDHEN and CDR2 SYDVKM. The CDR3 DNA sequence: TGTGCCAGCAGCCTCGGGACAGCGGCTTTCTACGAGCAGTACTTC. Translated, it gives CASSLGTAAFYEQYF.

This sequence joins TRBV6-5 and TRBJ2-7; TRBD1 matches 8 bases. Germline V gives CDR1 MNHEY, CDR2 SVGAGI. Losses at the gene ends were 6 bases for V and 0 bases for J; bases not matched to a gene: 4. This CDR3 region has 14 residues. The CDR3 DNA reads as TGTGCCAGCAGGGAACAGGGGGGCTCCTACGAGCAGTACTTC. Translated, it gives CASREQGGSYEQYF.

V gene TRBV7-6 combines with J gene TRBJ2-4; TRBD2 agrees at 14 bases. V lost 5 bases to trimming and J lost 2 bases; unmatched junction nucleotides: 8. This CDR3 has 18 residues. Germline V gene data show CDR1 as SGHVS and CDR2 as FNYEAQ. Written as DNA, the CDR3 is TGTGCCAGCAGCCCGACTAGCGGGGGGGCCGGCCCCAAAAACATTCAGTACTTC. Translation: CASSPTSGGAGPKNIQYF.

There are a few counts of this clone. The rearrangement links TRBV5-1 to TRBJ1-5; D is unclear. The CDR3 consists of 14 residues. Germline V lookup: CDR1 SGHRS, CDR2 YFSETQ. V lost 9 bases to trimming and J lost 2 bases, with 15 bases between them. The CDR3 is CANFTGHCNQPQHF. The DNA of the CDR3 is TGCGCCAATTTCACTGGGCACTGCAATCAGCCCCAGCATTTT.

This clone was picked up a small number of times. V is TRBV5-1 and J is TRBJ2-1; 15 bases fit TRBD2. V lost 4 bases and J lost 6; bases outside the gene matches: 8. The CDR3 consists of 17 residues. The germline CDR1 and CDR2 sequences are SGHRS and YFSETQ. The CDR3 region is CASSGGLAGGSSNEQFF. CDR3 DNA: TGCGCCAGCAGCGGGGGACTAGCGGGGGGCTCTAGCAATGAGCAGTTCTTC.

The V and J genes are TRBV5-1 and TRBJ1-3; the match to TRBD1 covers 9 bases. The CDR3 consists of 16 residues. Germline CDR1 SGHRS, CDR2 YFSETQ. Germline trimming cut 10 bases from V and 4 bases from J; bases unmatched to any gene: 15. The CDR3 is CASHQGSGTGGNTIYF. The CDR3 DNA reads TGCGCCTCCCACCAAGGCTCCGGGACAGGGGGAAACACCATATATTTT.

J is TRBJ1-6 and V is TRBV4-3; D ambiguous. V was trimmed by 1 base and J by 5 bases, leaving 6 bases between them. The CDR3 consists of 14 residues. Germline V gene sequence: CDR1 LGHNA, CDR2 YSLEER. DNA for the CDR3: TGCGCCAGCAGCCAAGGGTGGAATAATTCACCCCTCCACTTT. Encoded protein: CASSQGWNNSPLHF.

CDR3 nucleotides: TGTGCCAGCAGAACCGGGACGTTGGGCGGCGAGCAGTACTTC. It specifies CASRTGTLGGEQYF. The J gene is TRBJ2-7, the V gene TRBV2; either TRBD1 or TRBD2 may fit D (5 bases each). V lost 6 bases and J 6 bases, leaving 18 bases between the germline ends. The CDR3 extends over 14 amino acids. Germline CDR1 SNHLY, CDR2 FYNNEI.

J is TRBJ2-7 and V is TRBV29-1, with TRBD1 identical over 7 bases. With V trimmed by 6 bases and J by 5 bases, 4 bases remained unmatched. The V gene's germline CDR1 is SQVTM and CDR2 ANQGSEA. This CDR3 has 11 residues. The CDR3 nucleotides are TGCAGCGTGCTACAGGGGCACGAGCAGTACTTC. It specifies CSVLQGHEQYF.

This clone was counted many times. The chain is built from TRBV7-2 and TRBJ1-1, with a possible D match to TRBD1 (6 bases). With 3 bases removed from V and 8 bases from J, the gap between germline ends came to 7 bases. This CDR3 is built from 11 residues. Germline V CDR1 and CDR2: SGHTA, FQGNSA. The CDR3 DNA reads as TGTGCCAGCAGCTTTGGACAGGAAGCTTTCTTT. Amino acids: CASSFGQEAFF.

The chain employs TRBV27 and TRBJ2-1; 7 bases agree with TRBD2. From germline, CDR1 is MNHEY and CDR2 SMNVEV (reference sequence). The CDR3 sequence is 13 residues long. Trimming took 8 bases from V and 2 from J; bases not matched to a gene: 3. CDR3 amino acids: CASGRGAYNEQFF. The CDR3 nucleotides read TGTGCCAGCGGGAGGGGAGCCTACAATGAGCAGTTCTTC.

The chain employs TRBV6-1 and TRBJ2-7; D uncertain. Trimming took off 0 bases at V and 8 bases at J, with 8 bases between the two ends. The CDR3 is made up of 12 amino acids. Germline CDR1 and CDR2: MNHNS and SASEGT. The DNA for the CDR3 is TGTGCCAGCAGTGAAGCGGGTTGGAAGCAGTACTTC. This sequence encodes CASSEAGWKQYF.

This clone was detected only a few times. The chain couples TRBV6-5 to TRBJ1-2; TRBD1 might be the D (5 bases). Trimming removed 2 bases at V and 6 bases at J, with 13 bases between. The CDR3 is 14 residues long. Germline CDR1 and CDR2: MNHEY and SVGAGI. The CDR3 loop reads CASSYRGLRHGYTF. CDR3 nucleotides: TGTGCCAGCAGTTACAGGGGCCTTCGCCATGGCTACACCTTC.

V gene TRBV6-5 combines with J gene TRBJ1-2; D perhaps matches TRBD1 (5 bases). CDR3 length: 13 residues. Between the trimmed V and J ends, which lost 4 bases and 4 bases, there was a span of 10 bases. The germline V gene encodes CDR1 MNHEY and CDR2 SVGAGI. The CDR3 nucleotides read TGTGCCAGCAGTTCCATGGACACCTATGGCTACACCTTC. Its protein is CASSSMDTYGYTF.

The chain links TRBV4-3 to TRBJ2-1, with D perhaps assigned TRBD1 or TRBD2 (6 bases each). Between the trimmed V and J ends, which lost 0 bases and 4 bases, there was a span of 13 bases. In germline, CDR1 is LGHNA, CDR2 YSLEER. CDR3 length: 16 amino acids. As DNA, the CDR3 is TGCGCCAGCAGCCAAGATGTGAGGGGGACTTACAATGAGCAGTTCTTC. The encoded protein is CASSQDVRGTYNEQFF.

The rearrangement uses TRBV19 and TRBJ1-1; tentatively, D is TRBD1 (5 bases). The V and J ends lost 5 bases and 2 bases respectively, with 15 bases between them. This CDR3 region has 15 residues. The germline V gene encodes CDR1 LNHDA and CDR2 SQIVND (reference sequence). This CDR3 is CASSQPGHPNTEAFF. The CDR3, as DNA: TGTGCCAGTAGTCAGCCCGGACACCCCAACACTGAAGCTTTCTTT.

The rearrangement joins TRBV5-8 to TRBJ1-2; 8 bases align to TRBD1. The germline CDR1 and CDR2 sequences are SGHTS and YDEGEE. The junction had 9 bases not matched to a gene; V was cut back by 4 bases and J by 4 bases. The CDR3 length is 15 residues. The CDR3 sequence: CASSQMDRESYGYTF. In DNA, the CDR3 is TGTGCCAGCAGCCAAATGGACAGGGAGAGCTATGGCTACACCTTC. The variable domain in full, with the rest retrieved from reference TRBV5-8 and TRBJ1-2, is EAGVTQSPTHLIKTRGQQATLRCSPISGHTSVYWYQQALGLGLQFLLWYDEGEERNRGNFPPRFSGRQFPNYSSELNVNALELEDSALYLCASSQMDRESYGYTFGSGTRLTVV.